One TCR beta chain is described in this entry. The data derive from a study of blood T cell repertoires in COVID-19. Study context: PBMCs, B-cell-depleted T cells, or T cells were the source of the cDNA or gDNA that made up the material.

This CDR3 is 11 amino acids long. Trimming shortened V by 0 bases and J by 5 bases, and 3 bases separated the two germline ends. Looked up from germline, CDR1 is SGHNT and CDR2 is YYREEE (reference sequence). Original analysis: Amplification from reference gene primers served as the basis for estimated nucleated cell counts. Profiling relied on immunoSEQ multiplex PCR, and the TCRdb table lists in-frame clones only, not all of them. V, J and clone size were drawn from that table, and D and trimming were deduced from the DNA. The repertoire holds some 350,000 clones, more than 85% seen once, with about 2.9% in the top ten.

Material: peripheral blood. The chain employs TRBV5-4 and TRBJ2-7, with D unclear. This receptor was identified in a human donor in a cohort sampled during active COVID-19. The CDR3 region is CASSLGDEQYF. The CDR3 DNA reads TGTGCCAGCAGCTTGGGAGACGAGCAGTACTTC.